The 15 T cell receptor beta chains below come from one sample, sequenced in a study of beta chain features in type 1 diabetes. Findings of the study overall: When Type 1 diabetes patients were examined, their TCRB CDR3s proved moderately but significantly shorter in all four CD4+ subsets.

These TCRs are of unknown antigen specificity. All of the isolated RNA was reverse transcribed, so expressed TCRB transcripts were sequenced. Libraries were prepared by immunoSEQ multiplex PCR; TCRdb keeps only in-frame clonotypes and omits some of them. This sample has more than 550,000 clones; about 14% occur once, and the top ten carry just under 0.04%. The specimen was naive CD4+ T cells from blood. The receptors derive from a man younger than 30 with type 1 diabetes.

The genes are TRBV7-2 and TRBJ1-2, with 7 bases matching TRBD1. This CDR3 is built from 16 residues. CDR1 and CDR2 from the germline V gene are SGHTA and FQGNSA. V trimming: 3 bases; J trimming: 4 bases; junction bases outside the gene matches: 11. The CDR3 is CASSLTAWTGIYGYTF. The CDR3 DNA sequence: TGTGCCAGCAGCTTGACGGCCTGGACAGGAATCTATGGCTACACCTTC.

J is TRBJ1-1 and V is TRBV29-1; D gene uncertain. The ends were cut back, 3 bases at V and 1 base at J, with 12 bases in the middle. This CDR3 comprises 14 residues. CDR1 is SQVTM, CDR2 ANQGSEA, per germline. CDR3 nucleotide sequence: TGCAGCGTTGACGGCCACGCGGGGAACACTGAAGCTTTCTTT. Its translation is CSVDGHAGNTEAFF.

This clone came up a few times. As DNA, the CDR3 is TGCGCCAGCAGCCCCGCACTAGCGGGAATCTACAATGAGCAGTTCTTC. Translation gives CASSPALAGIYNEQFF. V is TRBV5-1 and J is TRBJ2-1; 10 bases agree with TRBD2. Trimming cost V 4 bases and J 3 bases; bases outside gene matches: 7. Germline CDR1 SGHRS, CDR2 YFSETQ. This CDR3 has 16 amino acids.

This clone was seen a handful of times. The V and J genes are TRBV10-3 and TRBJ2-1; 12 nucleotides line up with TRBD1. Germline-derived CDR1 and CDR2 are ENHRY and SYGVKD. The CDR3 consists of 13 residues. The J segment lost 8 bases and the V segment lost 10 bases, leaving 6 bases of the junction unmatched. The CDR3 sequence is CATGTGGEYEQFF. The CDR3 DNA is TGTGCCACCGGGACAGGGGGCGAGTATGAGCAGTTCTTC.

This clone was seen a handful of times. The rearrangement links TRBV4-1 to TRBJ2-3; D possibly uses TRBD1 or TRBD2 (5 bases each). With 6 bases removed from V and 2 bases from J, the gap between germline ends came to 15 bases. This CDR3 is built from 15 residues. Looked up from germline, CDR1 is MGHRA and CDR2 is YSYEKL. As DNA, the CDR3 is TGCGCCAGCAGATTAGATGGGGGTTTCACAGATACGCAGTATTTT. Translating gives CASRLDGGFTDTQYF.

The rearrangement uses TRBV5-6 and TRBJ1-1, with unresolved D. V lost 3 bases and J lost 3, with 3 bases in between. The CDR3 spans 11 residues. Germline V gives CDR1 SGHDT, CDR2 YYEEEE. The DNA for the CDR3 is TGTGCCAGCAGCTGGGACACTGAAGCTTTCTTT. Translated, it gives CASSWDTEAFF. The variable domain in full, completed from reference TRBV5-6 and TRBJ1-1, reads DAGVTQSPTHLIKTRGQQVTLRCSPKSGHDTVSWYQQALGQGPQFIFQYYEEEERQRGNFPDRFSGHQFPNYSSELNVNALLLGDSALYLCASSWDTEAFFGQGTRLTVV.

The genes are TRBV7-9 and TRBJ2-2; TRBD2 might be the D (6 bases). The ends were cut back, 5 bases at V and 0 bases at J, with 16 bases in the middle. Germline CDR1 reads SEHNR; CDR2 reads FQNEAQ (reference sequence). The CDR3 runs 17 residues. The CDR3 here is CASSPAAGIPNTGELFF. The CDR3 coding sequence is TGTGCCAGCAGCCCGGCGGCGGGAATCCCGAACACCGGGGAGCTGTTTTTT.

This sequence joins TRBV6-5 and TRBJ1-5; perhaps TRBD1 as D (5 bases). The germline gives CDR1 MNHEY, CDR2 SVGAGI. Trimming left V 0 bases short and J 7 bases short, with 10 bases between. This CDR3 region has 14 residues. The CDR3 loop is CASSYSSQEQPQHF. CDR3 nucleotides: TGTGCCAGCAGTTACTCATCACAGGAACAGCCCCAGCATTTT.

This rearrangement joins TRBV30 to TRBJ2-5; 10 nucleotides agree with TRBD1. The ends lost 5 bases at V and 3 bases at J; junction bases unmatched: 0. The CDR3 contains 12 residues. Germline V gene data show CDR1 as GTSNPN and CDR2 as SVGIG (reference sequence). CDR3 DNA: TGTGCCTGGGGACAGGGGGAAGAGACCCAGTACTTC. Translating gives CAWGQGEETQYF.

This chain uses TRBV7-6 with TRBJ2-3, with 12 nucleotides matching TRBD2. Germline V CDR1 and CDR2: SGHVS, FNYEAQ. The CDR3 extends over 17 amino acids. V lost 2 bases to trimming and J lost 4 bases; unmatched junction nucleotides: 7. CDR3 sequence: CASSLSSSGGASDTQYF. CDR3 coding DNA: TGTGCCAGCAGCTTATCTTCTAGCGGGGGGGCCTCAGATACGCAGTATTTT.

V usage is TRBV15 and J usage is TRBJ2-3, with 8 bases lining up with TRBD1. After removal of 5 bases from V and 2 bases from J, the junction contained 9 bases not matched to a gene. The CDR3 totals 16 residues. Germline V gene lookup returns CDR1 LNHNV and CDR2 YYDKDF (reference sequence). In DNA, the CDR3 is TGTGCCACCAGCTTAGAGCAGGGGGCCAACACAGATACGCAGTATTTT. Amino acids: CATSLEQGANTDTQYF.

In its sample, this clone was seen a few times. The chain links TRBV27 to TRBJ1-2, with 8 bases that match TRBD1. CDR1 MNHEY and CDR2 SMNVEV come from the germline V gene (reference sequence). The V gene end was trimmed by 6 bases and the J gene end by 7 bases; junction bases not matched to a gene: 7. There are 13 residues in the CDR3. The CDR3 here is CASSLQGVGGYTF. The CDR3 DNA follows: TGTGCCAGCAGCTTACAGGGGGTAGGTGGCTACACCTTC.

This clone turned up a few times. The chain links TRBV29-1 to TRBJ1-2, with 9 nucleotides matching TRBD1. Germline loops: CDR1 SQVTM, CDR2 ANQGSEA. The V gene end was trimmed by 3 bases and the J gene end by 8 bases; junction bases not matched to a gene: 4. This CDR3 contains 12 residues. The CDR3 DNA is TGCAGCGTTGAGCGGACAGGGGAGGGCTACACCTTC. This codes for CSVERTGEGYTF. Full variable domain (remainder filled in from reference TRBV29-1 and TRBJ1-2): SAVISQKPSRDICQRGTSLTIQCQVDSQVTMMFWYRQQPGQSLTLIATANQGSEATYESGFVIDKFPISRPNLTFSTLTVSNMSPEDSSIYLCSVERTGEGYTFGSGTRLTVV.

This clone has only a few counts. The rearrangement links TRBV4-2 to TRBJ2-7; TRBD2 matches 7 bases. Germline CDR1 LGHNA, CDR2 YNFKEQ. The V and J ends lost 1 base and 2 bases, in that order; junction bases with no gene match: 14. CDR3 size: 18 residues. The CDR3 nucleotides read TGTGCCAGCAGCCAAGGCGGGGGACCGGGCTGGGCCCCCTACGAGCAGTACTTC. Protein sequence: CASSQGGGPGWAPYEQYF.

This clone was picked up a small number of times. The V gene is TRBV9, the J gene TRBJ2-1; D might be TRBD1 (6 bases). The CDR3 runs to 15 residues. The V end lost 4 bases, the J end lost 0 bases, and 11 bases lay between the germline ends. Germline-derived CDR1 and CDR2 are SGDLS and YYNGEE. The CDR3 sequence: CASSWGRISYNEQFF. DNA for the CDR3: TGTGCCAGCAGCTGGGGGCGGATCTCCTACAATGAGCAGTTCTTC.